Presented here are 20 T cell receptor beta chains from one specimen sequenced in a study of blood T cell repertoires in COVID-19. Profiled with immunoSEQ multiplex PCR; TCRdb holds only in-frame clones, not every one. The sample includes over 300,000 clones, 90% seen only once; the top ten take about 6.5%. The sequenced sample was peripheral blood. The receptors here all came from a young man with active or convalescent COVID-19.

A remark on this clone: The junction and the germline gene differ at one end; a read error may be behind it. The chain recombines TRBV6-6 with TRBJ2-7; TRBD2 agrees at 11 bases. Germline CDR1 and CDR2: MNHNY and SVGAGI (reference sequence). The CDR3 sequence is 13 residues long. CDR3 sequence: CASIELAGAQEIF. CDR3 nucleotide sequence: TGTGCCAGCATAGAACTAGCGGGGGCCCAAGAGATCTTC.

CDR3 protein: CSVARGTNEKLFF. For the CDR3, the DNA is TGCAGCGTTGCCCGGGGGACTAATGAAAAACTGTTTTTT. This chain connects TRBV29-1 to TRBJ1-4; D is possibly TRBD1 (5 bases). CDR1 and CDR2 from the germline V gene are SQVTM and ANQGSEA. This CDR3 is 13 amino acids long. V lost 4 bases and J lost 2, with 8 bases in between.

V gene TRBV6-5 combines with J gene TRBJ2-5; TRBD1 matches at 8 bases. The trim removed 11 bases at V and 5 bases at J, leaving 13 bases unmatched. Germline values: CDR1 MNHEY, CDR2 SVGAGI. This CDR3 has 14 residues. The CDR3 reads CAYRRGQVSETQYF. Here the CDR3 DNA reads TGTGCCTATCGAAGGGGACAGGTGTCGGAGACCCAGTACTTC.

The V gene is TRBV2, the J gene TRBJ1-2, with D hard to call. V lost 5 bases to trimming and J lost 10 bases, with 11 bases between them. CDR1 and CDR2 from the germline V gene are SNHLY and FYNNEI. The CDR3 has 11 amino acids. The CDR3 region is CASSIQLIYTF. The DNA of the CDR3 is TGTGCCAGCAGTATACAGCTAATCTACACCTTC.

V is TRBV2 and J is TRBJ2-5; TRBD1 aligns across 7 bases. Germline V gene data show CDR1 as SNHLY and CDR2 as FYNNEI. The CDR3 sequence is 13 residues long. V was pared by 4 bases and J by 3 bases, with 2 bases of the junction left unmatched. CDR3 in amino acids: CASSGTGEETQYF. For the CDR3, the DNA is TGTGCCAGCAGTGGCACAGGGGAAGAGACCCAGTACTTC.

This chain connects TRBV28 to TRBJ1-2, with TRBD1 matching 8 bases. J gave up 6 bases and V 6 bases, and 9 bases lay outside the gene matches. CDR1 MDHEN and CDR2 SYDVKM come from the germline V gene. This CDR3 is built from 14 residues. CDR3 in amino acids: CASRILDRADGYTF. CDR3 bases: TGTGCCAGCAGGATCCTGGACAGGGCCGATGGCTACACCTTC.

This clone is a singleton in its sample. V gene TRBV7-2 combines with J gene TRBJ2-1, with 7 bases that match TRBD2. V gave up 6 bases and J gave up 5 bases; unmatched junction bases: 7. This CDR3 has 14 residues. Germline CDR1 SGHTA, CDR2 FQGNSA. The CDR3 DNA sequence: TGTGCCAGCAGGGGCGGGGGTGCCCACAATGAGCAGTTCTTC. Translated, it gives CASRGGGAHNEQFF. Combining the CDR3 with reference TRBV7-2 and TRBJ2-1 gives the whole variable domain GAGVSQSPSNKVTEKGKDVELRCDPISGHTALYWYRQSLGQGLEFLIYFQGNSAPDKSGLPSDRFSAERTGGSVSTLTIQRTQQEDSAVYLCASRGGGAHNEQFFGPGTRLTVL.

The rearrangement joins TRBV27 to TRBJ1-6; D not certain. V was trimmed by 3 bases and J by 4 bases, leaving 7 bases between them. Germline V CDR1 and CDR2: MNHEY, SMNVEV (reference sequence). CDR3 size: 14 residues. The CDR3 loop is CASSFRVYNSPLHF. The CDR3 nucleotides are TGTGCCAGCAGTTTCCGCGTTTATAATTCACCCCTCCACTTT.

J is TRBJ1-4 and V is TRBV7-9; D possibly corresponds to TRBD1 (6 bases). CDR3 length: 17 amino acids. Germline CDR1 and CDR2: SEHNR and FQNEAQ (reference sequence). V was trimmed by 1 base and J by 4 bases, leaving 16 bases between them. In DNA form, the CDR3 reads TGTGCCAGCAGCTTAGTCCTGGACAGCTTACATAATGAAAAACTGTTTTTT. Protein product: CASSLVLDSLHNEKLFF.

The genes are TRBV12-3 or TRBV12-4 and TRBJ1-2, with D possibly being TRBD1 (5 bases). The CDR3 runs to 13 residues. V shed 3 bases and J shed 4 bases, with 9 bases lying between them. The CDR3 nucleotides are TGTGCCAGCAGTTTCGGGGGTTTCTATGGCTACACCTTC. Its protein is CASSFGGFYGYTF.

The chain is built from TRBV7-9 and TRBJ1-3; D possibly corresponds to TRBD1 (5 bases). This CDR3 has 16 amino acids. Per germline, CDR1 SEHNR and CDR2 FQNEAQ (reference sequence). Trimming removed 5 bases from V and 0 bases from J, with 14 bases in between. The CDR3 nucleotides are TGTGCCAGCAGCCGGAATACGGGACTCTCTGGAAACACCATATATTTT. Protein product: CASSRNTGLSGNTIYF.

The chain couples TRBV7-2 to TRBJ1-5, with no clear D. The germline V gene has CDR1 SGHTA and CDR2 FQGNSA. Trimming removed 0 bases from V and 5 bases from J, with 5 bases in between. This CDR3 has 13 amino acids. The CDR3 sequence is CASSLAIDQPQHF. The DNA of the CDR3 is TGTGCCAGCAGCTTAGCCATTGATCAGCCCCAGCATTTT.

The chain uses TRBV15 and TRBJ1-5; D uncertain. Germline-derived CDR1 and CDR2 are LNHNV and YYDKDF (reference sequence). V was cut by 0 bases and J by 0 bases, with 3 bases left in between. The CDR3 spans 14 residues. CDR3 amino acids: CATSRDNSNQPQHF. CDR3 nucleotides: TGTGCCACCAGCAGAGATAATAGCAATCAGCCCCAGCATTTT. The full variable domain, rest sourced from reference TRBV15 and TRBJ1-5, is DAMVIQNPRYQVTQFGKPVTLSCSQTLNHNVMYWYQQKSSQAPKLLFHYYDKDFNNEADTPDNFQSRRPNTSFCFLDIRSPGLGDTAMYLCATSRDNSNQPQHFGDGTRLSIL.

This chain uses TRBV27 with TRBJ2-1; 10 bases match TRBD2. The CDR3 length is 16 residues. Germline lookup yields CDR1 MNHEY and CDR2 SMNVEV (reference sequence). V dropped 2 bases and J dropped 1; count of bases not matched to a gene: 2. CDR3 sequence: CASSLTSGKSYNEQFF. DNA for the CDR3: TGTGCCAGCAGTTTAACTAGCGGGAAATCCTACAATGAGCAGTTCTTC.

The CDR3 is CASSPGTGRETQYF. CDR3 bases: TGTGCCAGCAGTCCCGGGACAGGGAGAGAGACCCAGTACTTC. The chain employs TRBV28 and TRBJ2-5, with TRBD1 matching 9 bases. CDR1 and CDR2 from the germline V gene are MDHEN and SYDVKM. The trim removed 5 bases at V and 4 bases at J, leaving 5 bases unmatched. The CDR3 consists of 14 residues.

The chain joins TRBV7-9 to TRBJ2-7; tentative D call: TRBD2 (6 bases). In germline, CDR1 is SEHNR, CDR2 FQNEAQ (reference sequence). The CDR3 has 15 amino acids. V lost 5 bases and J lost 6, with 20 bases in between. The CDR3 is CASSPDTGVSAEQYF. The CDR3, as DNA: TGTGCCAGCAGCCCTGATACGGGAGTTTCGGCCGAGCAGTACTTC.

This clone was counted a few times. This rearrangement joins TRBV7-9 to TRBJ2-7; possible D gene TRBD1, 6 bases. The germline gives CDR1 SEHNR, CDR2 FQNEAQ (reference sequence). V was pared by 11 bases and J by 4 bases, with 15 bases between. CDR3 size: 12 residues. The CDR3 nucleotides are TGTGCCGCCGGGTACAGGGAGTACGAGCAGTACTTC. This codes for CAAGYREYEQYF.

V and J are TRBV7-6 and TRBJ2-3, with 7 nucleotides matching TRBD1. Germline assignment: CDR1 SGHVS and CDR2 FNYEAQ. The V gene end was trimmed by 4 bases and the J gene end by 2 bases; junction bases not matched to a gene: 6. The CDR3 contains 15 residues. For the CDR3, the DNA is TGTGCCAGCAGCTGGGTAGGGGGCCTCACAGATACGCAGTATTTT. This gives the protein CASSWVGGLTDTQYF. Full variable domain (missing parts from reference TRBV7-6 and TRBJ2-3): GAGVSQSPRYKVTKRGQDVALRCDPISGHVSLYWYRQALGQGPEFLTYFNYEAQQDKSGLPNDRFSAERPEGSISTLTIQRTEQRDSAMYRCASSWVGGLTDTQYFGPGTRLTVL.

CDR3 in DNA: TGTGCCAGCAGCGCCGGGACAGGGTGGGAGACCCAGTACTTC. This encodes CASSAGTGWETQYF. The chain has TRBV11-3 and TRBJ2-5; TRBD1 matches at 9 bases. V gave up 5 bases and J gave up 5 bases; unmatched junction bases: 6. CDR3 length: 14 amino acids. CDR1 is SGHNT and CDR2 is YENEEA in the germline V gene.

V and J are TRBV6-5 and TRBJ2-1, with a weak D call TRBD2 (6 bases). Germline CDR1 is MNHEY and CDR2 is SVGAGI. Trimming stripped 6 bases from V and 6 bases from J, with 15 bases between. This CDR3 region has 14 residues. The CDR3 region is CASSHATSSNEQFF. CDR3 in DNA: TGTGCCAGCAGCCACGCAACTAGCTCCAATGAGCAGTTCTTC.